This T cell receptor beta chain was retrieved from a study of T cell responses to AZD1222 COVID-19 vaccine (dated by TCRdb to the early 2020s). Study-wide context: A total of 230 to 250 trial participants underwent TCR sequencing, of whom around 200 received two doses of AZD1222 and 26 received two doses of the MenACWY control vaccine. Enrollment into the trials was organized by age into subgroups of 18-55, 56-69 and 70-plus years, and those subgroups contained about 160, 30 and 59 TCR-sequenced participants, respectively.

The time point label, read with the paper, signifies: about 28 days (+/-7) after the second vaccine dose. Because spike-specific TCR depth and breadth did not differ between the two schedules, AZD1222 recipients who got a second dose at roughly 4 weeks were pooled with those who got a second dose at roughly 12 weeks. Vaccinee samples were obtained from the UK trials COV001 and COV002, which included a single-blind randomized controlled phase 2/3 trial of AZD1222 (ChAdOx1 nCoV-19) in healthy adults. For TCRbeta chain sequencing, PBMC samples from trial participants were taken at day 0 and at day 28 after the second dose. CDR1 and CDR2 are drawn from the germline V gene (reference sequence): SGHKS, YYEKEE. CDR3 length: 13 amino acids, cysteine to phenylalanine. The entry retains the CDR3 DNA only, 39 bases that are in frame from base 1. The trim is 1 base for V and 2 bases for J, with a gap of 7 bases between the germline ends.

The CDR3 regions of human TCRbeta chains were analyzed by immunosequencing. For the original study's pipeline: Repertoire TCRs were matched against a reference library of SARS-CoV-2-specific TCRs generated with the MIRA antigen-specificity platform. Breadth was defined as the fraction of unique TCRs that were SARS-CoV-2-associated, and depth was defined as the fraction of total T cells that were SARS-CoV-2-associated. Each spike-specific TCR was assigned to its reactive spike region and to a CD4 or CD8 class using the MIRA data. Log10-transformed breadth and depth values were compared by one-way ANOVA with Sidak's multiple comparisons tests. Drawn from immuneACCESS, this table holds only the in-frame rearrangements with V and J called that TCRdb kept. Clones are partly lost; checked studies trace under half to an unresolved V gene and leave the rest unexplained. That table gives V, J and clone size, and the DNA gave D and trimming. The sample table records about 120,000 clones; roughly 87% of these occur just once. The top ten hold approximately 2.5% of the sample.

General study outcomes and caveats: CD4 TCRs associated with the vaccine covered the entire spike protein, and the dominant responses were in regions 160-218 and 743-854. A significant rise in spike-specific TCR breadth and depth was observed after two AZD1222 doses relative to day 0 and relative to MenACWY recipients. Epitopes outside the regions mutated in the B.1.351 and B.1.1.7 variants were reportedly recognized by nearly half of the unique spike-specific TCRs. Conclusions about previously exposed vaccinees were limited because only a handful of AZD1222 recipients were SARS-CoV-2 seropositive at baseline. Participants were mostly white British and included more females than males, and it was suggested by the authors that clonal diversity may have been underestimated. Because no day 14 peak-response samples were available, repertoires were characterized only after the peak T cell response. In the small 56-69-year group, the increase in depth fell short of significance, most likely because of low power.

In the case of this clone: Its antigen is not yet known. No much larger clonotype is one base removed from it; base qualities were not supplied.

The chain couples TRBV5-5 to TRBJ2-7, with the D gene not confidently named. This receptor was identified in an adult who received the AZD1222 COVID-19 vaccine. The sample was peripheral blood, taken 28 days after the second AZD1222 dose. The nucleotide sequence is TGTGCCAGCAGCTTGTTTGGGGCCTACGAGCAGTACTTC. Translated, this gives CASSLFGAYEQYF.